Presented here are 32 T cell receptor beta chains from one specimen sequenced in a study of STAT5B mutations in CD4+ large granular lymphocyte leukemia. Generated by immunoSEQ multiplex PCR, the TCRdb table keeps only in-frame clones and is missing some. The profile shows 5,500 to 6,000 clones, over 75% of them singletons. The sample taken for sequencing was PBMCs. The receptor set was obtained from a man at least 80 years old with CD4+ T-cell large granular lymphocyte leukemia.

This chain uses TRBV9 with TRBJ2-3, with a possible D match to TRBD2 (7 bases). There are 16 residues in the CDR3. V lost 3 bases and J lost 4, with 18 bases in between. Germline V gene data show CDR1 as SGDLS and CDR2 as YYNGEE. CDR3 DNA: TGTGCCAGCAGCGGGGGAGGGGGAGGGCCCGCAGATACGCAGTATTTT. As protein: CASSGGGGGPADTQYF. The variable domain in full, with the rest retrieved from reference TRBV9 and TRBJ2-3, is DSGVTQTPKHLITATGQRVTLRCSPRSGDLSVYWYQQSLDQGLQFLIQYYNGEERAKGNILERFSAQQFPDLHSELNLSSLELGDSALYFCASSGGGGGPADTQYFGPGTRLTVL.

The genes are TRBV5-5 and TRBJ2-7; 7 nucleotides agree with TRBD1. The V segment lost 4 bases and the J segment 4 bases; nucleotides outside the gene matches: 8. The CDR3 runs 14 residues. The germline V gene has CDR1 SGHKS and CDR2 YYEKEE (reference sequence). Here the CDR3 reads CASSPGQVGYEQYF. In DNA, the CDR3 is TGTGCCAGCAGCCCCGGACAGGTAGGGTACGAGCAGTACTTC.

This chain uses TRBV30 with TRBJ2-5; D assignment may be TRBD1 or TRBD2 (5 bases each). Germline V gene lookup returns CDR1 GTSNPN and CDR2 SVGIG (reference sequence). With 3 bases removed from V and 2 bases from J, the gap between germline ends came to 10 bases. The CDR3 totals 13 residues. The CDR3 coding sequence is TGTGCCTGGAGCCCGGGACCGCAAGAGACCCAGTACTTC. It codes for CAWSPGPQETQYF.

The chain carries TRBV19 and TRBJ2-3; D is perhaps TRBD2 (5 bases). Germline loops: CDR1 LNHDA, CDR2 SQIVND (reference sequence). The CDR3 totals 14 residues. Trimming cost V 5 bases and J 2 bases, with 11 bases left between them. CDR3: CASSDYSSTDTQYF. As DNA, the CDR3 is TGTGCCAGTAGTGACTATTCTTCCACAGATACGCAGTATTTT.

This rearrangement joins TRBV20-1 to TRBJ2-7, with unresolved D. Per germline, CDR1 DFQATT and CDR2 SNEGSKA (reference sequence). V dropped 6 bases and J dropped 5 bases, with 8 bases sitting between them. The CDR3 extends over 10 amino acids. CDR3: CSAAPNEQYF. The CDR3 bases are TGCAGTGCCGCCCCCAACGAGCAGTACTTC.

This clone was counted between two and nine times. The rearrangement links TRBV2 to TRBJ1-3, with 7 bases aligning to TRBD1. Trimming removed 6 bases from V and 1 base from J; junction bases left unmatched: 9. Per germline, CDR1 SNHLY and CDR2 FYNNEI. The CDR3 length is 16 residues. Here the CDR3 reads CASRSGQSSSGNTIYF. CDR3 coding DNA: TGTGCCAGCAGGTCGGGACAGTCGAGTTCTGGAAACACCATATATTTT.

The rearrangement joins TRBV25-1 to TRBJ2-5; D not certain. Trimming took off 6 bases at V and 0 bases at J, with 20 bases between the two ends. CDR1 and CDR2 from the germline V gene are MGHDK and SYGVNS. The CDR3 length is 17 residues. CDR3 protein: CASRTKGAPIYQETQYF. The CDR3 region has the DNA TGTGCCAGCAGAACTAAGGGTGCGCCTATATACCAAGAGACCCAGTACTTC.

This chain joins TRBV4-1 and TRBJ1-6, with D possibly being TRBD1 (6 bases). The germline V gene encodes CDR1 MGHRA and CDR2 YSYEKL. V lost 0 bases and J 6 bases, leaving 18 bases between the germline ends. The CDR3 contains 18 residues. The CDR3 sequence is CASSQEGGGGFPNSPLHF. The CDR3 coding sequence is TGCGCCAGCAGCCAAGAAGGTGGAGGGGGATTTCCTAATTCACCCCTCCACTTT.

The table lists this clone with a count of one. Other DNA sequences within the sample encode an identical CDR3. The V gene is TRBV5-6, the J gene TRBJ1-1; 7 bases map to TRBD1. The CDR3 runs to 16 residues. The germline V gene has CDR1 SGHDT and CDR2 YYEEEE. J lost 0 bases, V lost 3 bases, and 8 bases had no gene match. For the CDR3, the DNA is TGTGCCAGCAGCTACCACGACAGGGCCATGAACACTGAAGCTTTCTTT. Protein sequence: CASSYHDRAMNTEAFF.

This chain connects TRBV7-9 to TRBJ2-7, with TRBD2 matching over 7 bases. CDR3 size: 16 residues. The trim removed 6 bases at V and 2 bases at J, leaving 13 bases unmatched. Germline V gene sequence: CDR1 SEHNR, CDR2 FQNEAQ (reference sequence). The chain's CDR3 is CASRPVVAGSPYEQYF. The DNA of the CDR3 is TGTGCCAGCAGACCCGTAGTAGCGGGTTCTCCCTACGAGCAGTACTTC.

The genes are TRBV19 and TRBJ2-2; 8 bases align to TRBD1. In germline, CDR1 is LNHDA, CDR2 SQIVND (reference sequence). The V gene end was trimmed by 6 bases and the J gene end by 0 bases; junction bases not matched to a gene: 18. This CDR3 contains 20 residues. The CDR3 is CASSLGQGNINLANTGELFF. In DNA, the CDR3 is TGTGCCAGTAGCCTCGGACAGGGAAATATTAACCTCGCGAACACCGGGGAGCTGTTTTTT. Drawing the rest from reference TRBV19 and TRBJ2-2, the complete variable domain is DGGITQSPKYLFRKEGQNVTLSCEQNLNHDAMYWYRQDPGQGLRLIYYSQIVNDFQKGDIAEGYSVSREKKESFPLTVTSAQKNPTAFYLCASSLGQGNINLANTGELFFGEGSRLTVL.

This chain joins TRBV29-1 and TRBJ2-5; D may be TRBD2 (6 bases). Trimming took 1 base from V and 4 from J, leaving 19 bases between them. Germline loops: CDR1 SQVTM, CDR2 ANQGSEA. This CDR3 has 16 amino acids. The CDR3 protein is CSVEVIQDGGRETQYF. CDR3 bases: TGCAGCGTTGAAGTCATACAGGATGGGGGGAGAGAGACCCAGTACTTC. The variable domain in full, with the rest retrieved from reference TRBV29-1 and TRBJ2-5, is SAVISQKPSRDICQRGTSLTIQCQVDSQVTMMFWYRQQPGQSLTLIATANQGSEATYESGFVIDKFPISRPNLTFSTLTVSNMSPEDSSIYLCSVEVIQDGGRETQYFGPGTRLLVL.

The V and J genes are TRBV4-3 and TRBJ1-3; 7 bases line up with TRBD1. The CDR3 has 15 residues. Germline V gene sequence: CDR1 LGHNA, CDR2 YSLEER. The J segment lost 3 bases and the V segment lost 2 bases, leaving 4 bases of the junction unmatched. DNA of the CDR3: TGCGCCAGCAGCCAAAGAGACAGGGATGGAAACACCATATATTTT. Encoded protein: CASSQRDRDGNTIYF.

V usage is TRBV7-2 and J usage is TRBJ1-2; tentative D call: TRBD1 (5 bases). Germline assignment: CDR1 SGHTA and CDR2 FQGNSA. The ends were cut back, 6 bases at V and 4 bases at J, with 27 bases in the middle. The CDR3 runs 18 residues. CDR3 amino acids: CASRIHRDPLETFYGYTF. The CDR3 bases are TGTGCCAGCAGGATCCACCGGGACCCCCTCGAGACCTTCTATGGCTACACCTTC.

This sequence joins TRBV5-4 and TRBJ1-6; TRBD1 agrees at 9 bases. Germline values: CDR1 SGHNT, CDR2 YYREEE (reference sequence). The CDR3 extends over 15 amino acids. The V and J ends lost 4 bases and 6 bases, in that order; junction bases with no gene match: 5. CDR3: CASSTGQGGNSPLHF. In DNA, the CDR3 is TGTGCCAGCAGCACGGGACAGGGTGGTAATTCACCCCTCCACTTT.

The V call is TRBV27, the J call TRBJ2-7; perhaps TRBD2 as D (5 bases). CDR1 is MNHEY, CDR2 SMNVEV, per germline (reference sequence). CDR3 size: 14 residues. Trimming left V 2 bases short and J 7 bases short, with 15 bases between. The CDR3 protein is CASSLGLSPWEQYF. The DNA for the CDR3 is TGTGCCAGCAGTTTAGGACTGAGCCCCTGGGAGCAGTACTTC.

This chain uses TRBV6-5 with TRBJ2-7, with 10 bases matching TRBD1. Germline trimming cut 2 bases from V and 3 bases from J; bases unmatched to any gene: 4. Germline V lookup: CDR1 MNHEY, CDR2 SVGAGI. The CDR3 sequence is 15 residues long. The DNA for the CDR3 is TGTGCCAGCAGTTACAAGGACAGGGGGTTCTACGAGCAGTACTTC. Amino acid sequence: CASSYKDRGFYEQYF.

The J gene is TRBJ1-4, the V gene TRBV9, with TRBD1 identical over 7 bases. V lost 7 bases to trimming and J lost 4 bases; unmatched junction nucleotides: 7. The CDR3 is 14 amino acids. Germline V lookup: CDR1 SGDLS, CDR2 YYNGEE. In DNA, the CDR3 is TGTGCCAGCGGCGACAGGGTTGATAATGAAAAACTGTTTTTT. It yields the protein CASGDRVDNEKLFF.

The chain is built from TRBV5-6 and TRBJ1-3; D remains ambiguous. The CDR3 extends over 14 amino acids. V lost 5 bases and J 0 bases, leaving 9 bases between the germline ends. Looked up from germline, CDR1 is SGHDT and CDR2 is YYEEEE. The CDR3 protein is CASSQGNSGNTIYF. In DNA, the CDR3 is TGTGCCAGCAGTCAAGGGAACTCTGGAAACACCATATATTTT.

J is TRBJ1-2 and V is TRBV2; 8 nucleotides line up with TRBD1. The CDR3 extends over 13 amino acids. Germline V CDR1 and CDR2: SNHLY, FYNNEI. The trim removed 4 bases at V and 4 bases at J, leaving 2 bases unmatched. CDR3 sequence (DNA): TGTGCCAGCAGTGGGACAGGGATCTATGGCTACACCTTC. This translates into CASSGTGIYGYTF.

CDR3: CATHQELAGGINTQYF. CDR3 bases: TGTGCCACGCACCAAGAACTAGCGGGGGGGATAAATACGCAGTATTTT. The chain couples TRBV15 to TRBJ2-3; TRBD2 matches at 13 bases. The trim removed 9 bases at V and 7 bases at J, leaving 13 bases unmatched. This CDR3 has 16 amino acids. Germline V gene data show CDR1 as LNHNV and CDR2 as YYDKDF (reference sequence).

CDR3 loop: CASSSGRSSGNTIYF. The CDR3 DNA reads as TGTGCCAGCAGCTCGGGACGGAGCTCTGGAAACACCATATATTTT. This chain connects TRBV7-2 to TRBJ1-3; D is perhaps TRBD1 (5 bases). The CDR3 totals 15 residues. Germline CDR1 and CDR2: SGHTA and FQGNSA. Trimming pared 4 bases from V and 0 bases from J, leaving 10 bases between.

The chain links TRBV6-5 to TRBJ1-1, with 7 bases that match TRBD1. From germline, CDR1 is MNHEY and CDR2 SVGAGI. CDR3 length: 15 amino acids. Losses at the gene ends were 6 bases for V and 0 bases for J; bases not matched to a gene: 7. CDR3 loop: CASRPTGFMNTEAFF. CDR3 DNA: TGTGCCAGCAGACCGACAGGGTTCATGAACACTGAAGCTTTCTTT.

The genes are TRBV5-5 and TRBJ1-4, with 8 nucleotides matching TRBD1. This CDR3 contains 16 residues. Per germline, CDR1 SGHKS and CDR2 YYEKEE (reference sequence). The trim removed 0 bases at V and 12 bases at J, leaving 13 bases unmatched. DNA for the CDR3: TGTGCCAGCAGCTTGGTCCCGCAGGGGGCGAAGGGTGAACTGTTTTTT. Amino acid sequence: CASSLVPQGAKGELFF.

The rearrangement links TRBV29-1 to TRBJ2-1; 14 bases map to TRBD2. This CDR3 is built from 14 residues. Germline CDR1 SQVTM, CDR2 ANQGSEA. The DNA of the CDR3 is TGCAGTTCTACCGGGACTAGCGGGAGCAATGAGCAGTTCTTC. Its translation: CSSTGTSGSNEQFF.

The chain carries TRBV7-9 and TRBJ2-5; TRBD2 might be the D (6 bases). This CDR3 region has 14 residues. Germline V gene data show CDR1 as SEHNR and CDR2 as FQNEAQ (reference sequence). Trimming left V 2 bases short and J 5 bases short, with 12 bases between. The CDR3 region has the DNA TGTGCCAGCAGCTTATCTGCGGGGTGGGAGACCCAGTACTTC. Translating it yields CASSLSAGWETQYF. The complete variable domain, with remaining parts taken from reference TRBV7-9 and TRBJ2-5, reads DTGVSQNPRHKITKRGQNVTFRCDPISEHNRLYWYRQTLGQGPEFLTYFQNEAQLEKSRLLSDRFSAERPKGSFSTLEIQRTEQGDSAMYLCASSLSAGWETQYFGPGTRLLVL.

The chain employs TRBV5-5 and TRBJ2-2; a weak D match, TRBD1 (5 bases). Trimming took off 3 bases at V and 5 bases at J, with 11 bases between the two ends. This CDR3 comprises 14 residues. From germline, CDR1 is SGHKS and CDR2 YYEKEE (reference sequence). The CDR3: CASSWGDGTGELFF. The CDR3 nucleotides are TGTGCCAGCAGCTGGGGCGACGGTACCGGGGAGCTGTTTTTT.

The chain has TRBV6-5 and TRBJ1-2, with D possibly being TRBD1 (5 bases). V lost 11 bases to trimming and J lost 6 bases, with 13 bases between them. CDR3 length: 11 residues. Germline CDR1 reads MNHEY; CDR2 reads SVGAGI. CDR3 sequence reads: CAAWGGNGYTF. CDR3 in DNA: TGTGCCGCCTGGGGGGGGAATGGCTACACCTTC.

The gene calls are TRBV7-6 and TRBJ1-1; D call uncertain. The CDR3 has 13 amino acids. Trimming left V 1 base short and J 6 bases short, with 9 bases between. Germline V gene lookup returns CDR1 SGHVS and CDR2 FNYEAQ. The CDR3 DNA is TGTGCCAGCAGCTTAGAACACGGCCCTGAAGCTTTCTTT. Translated: CASSLEHGPEAFF.

This rearrangement joins TRBV23-1 to TRBJ1-1; D is unresolved. TRBV23-1 is annotated as an ORF whose role is uncertain. This CDR3 is built from 17 residues. V dropped 0 bases and J dropped 1 base, with 15 bases sitting between them. CDR3 amino acids: CASSQSVEASSNTEAFF. The CDR3 DNA reads as TGCGCCAGCAGTCAATCCGTCGAGGCCTCTTCGAACACTGAAGCTTTCTTT.

This chain joins TRBV9 and TRBJ2-3; 8 positions agree with TRBD2. With V trimmed by 0 bases and J by 3 bases, 3 bases remained unmatched. Germline CDR1 is SGDLS and CDR2 is YYNGEE. The CDR3 consists of 15 residues. The CDR3 loop is CASSVGGGRTDTQYF. The DNA of the CDR3 is TGTGCCAGCAGCGTAGGCGGCGGGAGGACAGATACGCAGTATTTT.

The chain's CDR3 is CASTKHQIGTSYNEQFF. The CDR3 nucleotides read TGTGCCTCAACAAAACATCAGATCGGAACCTCCTACAATGAGCAGTTCTTC. This sequence joins TRBV30 and TRBJ2-1; D call uncertain. In germline, CDR1 is GTSNPN, CDR2 SVGIG (reference sequence). Trimming shortened V by 7 bases and J by 0 bases, and 22 bases separated the two germline ends. The CDR3 is made up of 17 amino acids.